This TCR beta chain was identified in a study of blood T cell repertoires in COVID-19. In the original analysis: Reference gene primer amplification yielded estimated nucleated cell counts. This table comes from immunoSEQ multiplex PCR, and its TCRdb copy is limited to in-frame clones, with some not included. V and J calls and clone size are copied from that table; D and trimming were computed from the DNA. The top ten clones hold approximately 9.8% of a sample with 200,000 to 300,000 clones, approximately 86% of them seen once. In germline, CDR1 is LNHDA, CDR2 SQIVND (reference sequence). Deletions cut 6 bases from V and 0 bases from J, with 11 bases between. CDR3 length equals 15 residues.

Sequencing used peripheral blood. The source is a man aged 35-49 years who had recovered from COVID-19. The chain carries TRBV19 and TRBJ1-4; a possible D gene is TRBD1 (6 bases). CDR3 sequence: CASRDRSATNEKLFF. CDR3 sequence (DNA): TGTGCCAGTAGAGACAGGTCCGCAACTAATGAAAAACTGTTTTTT.